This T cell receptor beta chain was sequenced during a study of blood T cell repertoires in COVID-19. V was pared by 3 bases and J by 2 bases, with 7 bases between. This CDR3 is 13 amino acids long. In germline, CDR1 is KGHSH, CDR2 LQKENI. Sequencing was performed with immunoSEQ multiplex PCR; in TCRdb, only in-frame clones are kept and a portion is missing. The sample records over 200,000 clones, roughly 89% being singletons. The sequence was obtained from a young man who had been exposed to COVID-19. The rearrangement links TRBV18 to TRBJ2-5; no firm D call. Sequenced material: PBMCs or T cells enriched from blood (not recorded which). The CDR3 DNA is TGTGCCAGCTCACCCGCCGGGCAAGAGACCCAGTACTTC. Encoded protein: CASSPAGQETQYF.